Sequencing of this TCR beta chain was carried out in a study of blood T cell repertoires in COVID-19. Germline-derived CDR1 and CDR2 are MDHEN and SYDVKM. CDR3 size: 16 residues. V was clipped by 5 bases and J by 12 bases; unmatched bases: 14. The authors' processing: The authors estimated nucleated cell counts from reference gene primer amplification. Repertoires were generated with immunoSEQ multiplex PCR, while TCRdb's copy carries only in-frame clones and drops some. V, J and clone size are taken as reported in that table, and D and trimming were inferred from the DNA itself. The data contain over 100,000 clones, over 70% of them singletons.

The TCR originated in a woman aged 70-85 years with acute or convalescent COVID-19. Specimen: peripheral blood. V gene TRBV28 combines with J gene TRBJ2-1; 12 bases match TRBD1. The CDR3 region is CASSTPGQGAKTAQFF. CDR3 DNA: TGTGCCAGCAGTACCCCGGGACAGGGGGCGAAAACGGCGCAGTTCTTC.